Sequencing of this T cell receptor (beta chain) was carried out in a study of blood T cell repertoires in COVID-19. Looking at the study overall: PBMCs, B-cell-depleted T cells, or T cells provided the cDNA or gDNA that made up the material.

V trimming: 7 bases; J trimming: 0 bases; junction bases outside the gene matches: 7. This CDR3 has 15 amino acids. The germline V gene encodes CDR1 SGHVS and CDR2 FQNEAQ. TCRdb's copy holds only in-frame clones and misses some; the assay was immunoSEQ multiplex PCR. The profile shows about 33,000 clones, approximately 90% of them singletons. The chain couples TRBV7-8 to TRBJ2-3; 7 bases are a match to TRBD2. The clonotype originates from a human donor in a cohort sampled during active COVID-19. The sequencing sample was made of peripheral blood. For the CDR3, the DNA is TGTGCCAGCACCTTTACGGGGGGTAGCACAGATACGCAGTATTTT. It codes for CASTFTGGSTDTQYF.